The 20 T cell receptor beta chains reported below all come from one sample, sequenced in a study of cytomegalovirus exposure and HLA in healthy donors. PCR was performed using 60 Vbeta and 13 Jbeta primers. Repertoires were generated with immunoSEQ multiplex PCR, while TCRdb's copy carries only in-frame clones and drops some. The table shows roughly 77,000 clones, with about 78% occurring only once. The sequenced sample consisted of PBMCs. All receptors derive from a woman aged 40 to 55 in good health and CMV-seropositive.

The genes are TRBV19 and TRBJ1-5; TRBD1 matches 7 bases. The germline V gene encodes CDR1 LNHDA and CDR2 SQIVND (reference sequence). The CDR3 runs to 14 residues. Losses at the gene ends were 6 bases for V and 5 bases for J; bases not matched to a gene: 7. This CDR3 is CASRGDRPYQPQHF. The DNA of the CDR3 is TGTGCCAGTAGAGGGGACAGACCATATCAGCCCCAGCATTTT.

V usage is TRBV11-2 and J usage is TRBJ2-3; weak D call: TRBD2 (7 bases). The CDR3 has 16 residues. Trimming stripped 5 bases from V and 6 bases from J, with 21 bases between. Per the germline V gene, CDR1 is SGHAT and CDR2 is FQNNGV. The CDR3 loop reads CASSPRSGGATDTQYF. DNA of the CDR3: TGTGCCAGCAGCCCCAGGAGTGGGGGGGCAACGGATACGCAGTATTTT.

This clone was picked up a small number of times. The chain uses TRBV5-5 and TRBJ1-1, with a weak D call TRBD1 (6 bases). The CDR3 is 16 amino acids. The germline CDR1 and CDR2 sequences are SGHKS and YYEKEE (reference sequence). The germline V and J ends were trimmed by 0 bases and 0 bases, with 12 bases remaining between them. The CDR3 coding sequence is TGTGCCAGCAGCTTGGGGTACAGGGCTCTGAACACTGAAGCTTTCTTT. Translation gives CASSLGYRALNTEAFF.

The chain joins TRBV4-1 to TRBJ1-6, with 7 bases that match TRBD1. Germline V gene sequence: CDR1 MGHRA, CDR2 YSYEKL. After removal of 3 bases from V and 7 bases from J, the junction contained 6 bases not matched to a gene. The CDR3 length is 15 residues. The DNA for the CDR3 is TGCGCCAGCAGCCAGGAGGGGGCAGGCAATTCACCCCTCCACTTT. It encodes CASSQEGAGNSPLHF.

This clone was seen more than once but under ten times. This chain connects TRBV19 to TRBJ1-5; D ambiguous. The V and J ends lost 10 bases and 0 bases respectively, with 16 bases between them. CDR3 size: 15 residues. Germline values: CDR1 LNHDA, CDR2 SQIVND (reference sequence). This CDR3 reads CATRIRLRSNQPQHF. Here the CDR3 DNA reads TGTGCCACTCGGATAAGACTACGTAGCAATCAGCCCCAGCATTTT.

The chain joins TRBV2 to TRBJ1-5, with D unclear. The V and J ends lost 6 bases and 0 bases respectively, with 9 bases between them. CDR3 length equals 14 residues. Looked up from germline, CDR1 is SNHLY and CDR2 is FYNNEI. CDR3 in DNA: TGTGCCAGCAGACGAGTCCTTAGCAATCAGCCCCAGCATTTT. Translated, it gives CASRRVLSNQPQHF. Full variable domain (remainder filled in from reference TRBV2 and TRBJ1-5): EPEVTQTPSHQVTQMGQEVILRCVPISNHLYFYWYRQILGQKVEFLVSFYNNEISEKSEIFDDQFSVERPDGSNFTLKIRSTKLEDSAMYFCASRRVLSNQPQHFGDGTRLSIL.

The sample holds a few counts of this clone. This chain connects TRBV7-2 to TRBJ2-5, with TRBD2 matching over 14 bases. This CDR3 is built from 15 residues. Trimming cost V 5 bases and J 4 bases; bases outside gene matches: 3. Germline V CDR1 and CDR2: SGHTA, FQGNSA. The CDR3 DNA sequence: TGTGCCAGCAGCAGGACTAGCGGGGGGCGAGAGACCCAGTACTTC. Amino acids: CASSRTSGGRETQYF.

This chain links TRBV7-2 with TRBJ2-2; 12 nucleotides match TRBD2. CDR1 is SGHTA and CDR2 is FQGNSA in the germline V gene. Trimming took 4 bases from V and 8 from J; bases not matched to a gene: 8. The CDR3 consists of 16 residues. The CDR3 nucleotides read TGTGCCAGCAGCTCACGACTAGCGGGGGCTGGGGGGGAGCTGTTTTTT. This sequence encodes CASSSRLAGAGGELFF.

V gene TRBV5-1 combines with J gene TRBJ2-7; 9 bases agree with TRBD2. This CDR3 is 14 amino acids long. V lost 2 bases and J lost 9; bases outside the gene matches: 9. Germline V gene data show CDR1 as SGHRS and CDR2 as YFSETQ. The CDR3 coding sequence is TGCGCCAGCAGCTTACGCCCCGGACTAGCGACGCAGTACTTC. It specifies CASSLRPGLATQYF.

The chain is built from TRBV4-1 and TRBJ2-5; 8 bases are shared with TRBD2. The CDR3 length is 18 residues. Germline-derived CDR1 and CDR2 are MGHRA and YSYEKL. V shed 1 base and J 5 bases; nucleotides not matched to a gene: 15. The CDR3 loop reads CASSQGIYSGGPGETQYF. CDR3 nucleotides: TGCGCCAGCAGCCAAGGAATTTACTCGGGGGGGCCCGGGGAGACCCAGTACTTC.

This chain links TRBV2 with TRBJ2-2; TRBD1 matches 11 bases. Germline CDR1 SNHLY, CDR2 FYNNEI. CDR3 length equals 13 residues. V trimming: 10 bases; J trimming: 7 bases; junction bases outside the gene matches: 5. CDR3 DNA sequence: TGTGCCATGGACAGGGGGCAGCACGGGGAGCTGTTTTTT. It is translated as CAMDRGQHGELFF.

This chain uses TRBV11-3 with TRBJ2-3; the match to TRBD2 covers 9 bases. The ends lost 3 bases at V and 0 bases at J; junction bases unmatched: 10. The CDR3 is made up of 18 amino acids. Germline V gene sequence: CDR1 SGHNT, CDR2 YENEEA. CDR3 region: CASSLGGLAQSSTDTQYF. CDR3 in DNA: TGTGCCAGCAGCTTGGGGGGACTAGCACAGTCGAGCACAGATACGCAGTATTTT.

The J gene is TRBJ2-3, the V gene TRBV11-1; possibly TRBD1 for D (6 bases). The CDR3 loop spans 15 amino acids. V was cut by 5 bases and J by 4 bases, with 16 bases left in between. The germline gives CDR1 SGHAT, CDR2 FQDESV (reference sequence). CDR3 in DNA: TGTGCCAGCAGCCCCGGGGCAGGGGTTGCAGATACGCAGTATTTT. Translated: CASSPGAGVADTQYF.

CDR3 nucleotides: TGTGCCAGCAGAAGACCAGGCGGGGAGCTGTTTTTT. Translated: CASRRPGGELFF. The chain combines TRBV7-2 with TRBJ2-2; no reliable D call. V dropped 6 bases and J dropped 7 bases, with 9 bases sitting between them. In germline, CDR1 is SGHTA, CDR2 FQGNSA. This CDR3 has 12 residues.

The rearrangement joins TRBV2 to TRBJ1-4, with 7 bases matching TRBD1. CDR3 size: 15 residues. Per the germline V gene, CDR1 is SNHLY and CDR2 is FYNNEI. V shed 5 bases, J shed 5 bases, and the junction held 8 bases outside the gene matches. The CDR3 sequence is CASSRNRGPNEKLFF. DNA for the CDR3: TGTGCCAGCAGTCGCAACAGGGGACCGAATGAAAAACTGTTTTTT.

This clone was observed a single time. The genes are TRBV19 and TRBJ2-2; TRBD2 might be the D (7 bases). Per germline, CDR1 LNHDA and CDR2 SQIVND (reference sequence). This CDR3 comprises 18 residues. The V end lost 3 bases, the J end lost 3 bases, and 20 bases lay between the germline ends. CDR3 coding DNA: TGTGCCAGTAGTATTAATTCGATCGGGGGGCCCGACACCGGGGAGCTGTTTTTT. It encodes CASSINSIGGPDTGELFF.

The table lists this clone with a count of one. The genes are TRBV7-8 and TRBJ1-5; a possible D gene is TRBD1 (5 bases). The germline CDR1 and CDR2 sequences are SGHVS and FQNEAQ. V lost 3 bases, J lost 2 bases, and 17 bases lay in between. The CDR3 has 17 amino acids. DNA of the CDR3: TGTGCCAGCAGCTTCTCGGGGGGGGAAGGTGGCAATCAGCCCCAGCATTTT. Translation: CASSFSGGEGGNQPQHF.

This chain connects TRBV7-9 to TRBJ2-5; a weak D match, TRBD2 (6 bases). CDR3 length: 12 residues. CDR1 and CDR2 (germline): SEHNR, FQNEAQ (reference sequence). With 5 bases removed from V and 4 bases from J, the gap between germline ends came to 8 bases. The CDR3 sequence is CASSRDSETQYF. Written as DNA, the CDR3 is TGTGCCAGCAGCCGGGACTCAGAGACCCAGTACTTC.

The V and J genes are TRBV21-1 and TRBJ2-5; TRBD2 reflects the table's D call only, with no check against the DNA. TRBV21-1 is shown as a pseudogene. CDR3 length: 9 residues. The CDR3 DNA is TGTGGAGGGAAAGAGACCCAGTACTTC. It is translated as CGGKETQYF.

Only one count was recorded for this clone. The chain combines TRBV27 with TRBJ1-6; D gene uncertain. The germline CDR1 and CDR2 sequences are MNHEY and SMNVEV (reference sequence). Deletions cut 4 bases from V and 0 bases from J, with 16 bases between. This CDR3 has 18 residues. Written as DNA, the CDR3 is TGTGCCAGCAGTTCCCTTAGTCCCGGCGGCTCCTATAATTCACCCCTCCACTTT. Amino acid sequence: CASSSLSPGGSYNSPLHF.